The 10 T cell receptor beta chains presented below share a single source sample, sequenced in a study of T cells expressing NK-cell markers. With the 5' RACE reads reprocessed, TCRdb shows one record per CDR3 protein and no DNA. The sample table sets out about 400,000 distinct CDR3 sequences. Sequencing was performed on blood T cells: a sorted CD56 or NKG2C T cell subset, CD4+ or CD8+ T cells, or bulk PBMC T cells (not recorded which). Receptors were obtained from a woman aged 50 to 65 in good health.

The J gene is TRBJ2-3, the V gene TRBV10-1; TCRdb's assignment of TRBD2 cannot be checked, as there is no DNA. The V gene's germline CDR1 is WNHNN and CDR2 SYGVQD (reference sequence). The CDR3 spans 14 residues. This CDR3 is CASSDSGAGDTQYF.

This chain links TRBV12-3 or TRBV12-4 with TRBJ2-7; lacking DNA, the TRBD2 call made by TCRdb goes unchecked. The CDR3 is 14 residues long. CDR3 region: CASSLAGLASEQYF.

The V call is TRBV2, the J call TRBJ2-3; with no DNA, the TCRdb D assignment of TRBD1 cannot be verified. The CDR3 extends over 15 amino acids. The germline CDR1 and CDR2 sequences are SNHLY and FYNNEI. The chain's CDR3 is CASNKDRGRSDTQYF.

This chain joins TRBV29-1 and TRBJ2-2; without DNA, the TCRdb call of TRBD1 cannot be checked. Per germline, CDR1 SQVTM and CDR2 ANQGSEA. The CDR3 is 13 amino acids. This chain's CDR3 is CSGDRANTGELFF.

The chain has TRBV6-5 and TRBJ2-1; there is no DNA to check the TCRdb D call of TRBD2. The CDR3 runs 15 residues. CDR1 MNHEY and CDR2 SVGAGI come from the germline V gene. The CDR3 reads CASSTGTSGINEQFF.

The chain couples TRBV15 to TRBJ2-3; TCRdb calls TRBD2, which cannot be checked without DNA. The germline gives CDR1 LNHNV, CDR2 YYDKDF (reference sequence). The CDR3 loop spans 14 amino acids. CDR3 in amino acids: CATSRVGGDGTQYF.

The chain is built from TRBV6-6 and TRBJ2-3. The CDR3 sequence is 17 residues long. Germline lookup yields CDR1 MNHNY and CDR2 SVGAGI (reference sequence). The chain's CDR3 is CASSYRLAVGGTDTQYF.

The V gene is TRBV12-3 or TRBV12-4, the J gene TRBJ2-2; the TRBD1 assignment by TCRdb is unverifiable without DNA. This CDR3 contains 15 residues. CDR3 sequence: CASSRGDRVPGELFF.

The V and J genes are TRBV12-3 or TRBV12-4 and TRBJ1-6. The length of the CDR3 is 13 residues. The CDR3 reads CASSVSRNSPLHF.

The chain has TRBV4-1 and TRBJ2-5; TCRdb's D call of TRBD1 is untestable without DNA. The V gene's germline CDR1 is MGHRA and CDR2 YSYEKL. This CDR3 region has 13 residues. The CDR3 protein is CASSQVRAETQYF.